The clone carrying this T cell receptor (beta chain) was picked up many times. Its antigen is not known. The data belong to a study of spatial heterogeneity in lung cancer. The wider study: Donors were 72 untreated early-stage non-small cell lung cancer patients.

Regarding time point: blood at routine non-recurrence follow-up after resection. Unsorted tumor, nontumor lung tissue or cryopreserved PBMC supplied the whole RNA. TCRdb reprocessed the 5' RACE reads with MiXCR, giving one entry per CDR3 protein. The sample has roughly 17,000 distinct CDR3 sequences; roughly 10% are singletons. Study-wide results and caveats: Resection saw ubiquitous expanded tumor TCRs appear in blood more than follow-up did.

Looked up from germline, CDR1 is SQVTM and CDR2 is ANQGSEA. CDR3 length: 14 residues. V lost 1 base, J lost 4 bases, and 13 bases lay in between. The chain joins TRBV29-1 to TRBJ1-2, with D maybe TRBD1 (5 bases). Sequencing used PBMCs, obtained at follow-up. This TCR derives from a female donor with early-stage non-small cell lung cancer. CDR3 coding DNA: TGCAGCGTTGAAGGTGGGCGGACAACCTATGGCTACACCTTC. Protein sequence: CSVEGGRTTYGYTF. The entire variable domain, with the rest obtained from reference TRBV29-1 and TRBJ1-2, is as follows: SAVISQKPSRDICQRGTSLTIQCQVDSQVTMMFWYRQQPGQSLTLIATANQGSEATYESGFVIDKFPISRPNLTFSTLTVSNMSPEDSSIYLCSVEGGRTTYGYTFGSGTRLTVV.